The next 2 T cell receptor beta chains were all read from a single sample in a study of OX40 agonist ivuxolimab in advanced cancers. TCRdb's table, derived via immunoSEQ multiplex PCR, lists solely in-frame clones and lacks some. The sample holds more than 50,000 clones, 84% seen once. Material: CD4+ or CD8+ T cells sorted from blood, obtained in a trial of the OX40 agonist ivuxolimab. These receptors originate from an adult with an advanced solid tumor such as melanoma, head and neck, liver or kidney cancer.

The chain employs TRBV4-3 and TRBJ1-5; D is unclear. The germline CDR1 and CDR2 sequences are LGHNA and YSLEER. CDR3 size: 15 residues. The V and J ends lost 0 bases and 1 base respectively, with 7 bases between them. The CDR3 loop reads CASSQDSRSNQPQHF. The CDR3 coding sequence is TGCGCCAGCAGCCAAGATTCCAGGAGCAATCAGCCCCAGCATTTT.

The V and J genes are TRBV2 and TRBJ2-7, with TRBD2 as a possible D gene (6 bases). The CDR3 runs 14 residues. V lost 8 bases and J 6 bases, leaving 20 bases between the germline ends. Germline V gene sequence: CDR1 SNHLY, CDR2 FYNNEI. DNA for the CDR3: TGTGCCAGCTGGAAACTAGGTACCGGGGGCGAGCAGTACTTC. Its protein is CASWKLGTGGEQYF. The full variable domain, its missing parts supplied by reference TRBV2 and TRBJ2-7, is EPEVTQTPSHQVTQMGQEVILRCVPISNHLYFYWYRQILGQKVEFLVSFYNNEISEKSEIFDDQFSVERPDGSNFTLKIRSTKLEDSAMYFCASWKLGTGGEQYFGPGTRLTVT.